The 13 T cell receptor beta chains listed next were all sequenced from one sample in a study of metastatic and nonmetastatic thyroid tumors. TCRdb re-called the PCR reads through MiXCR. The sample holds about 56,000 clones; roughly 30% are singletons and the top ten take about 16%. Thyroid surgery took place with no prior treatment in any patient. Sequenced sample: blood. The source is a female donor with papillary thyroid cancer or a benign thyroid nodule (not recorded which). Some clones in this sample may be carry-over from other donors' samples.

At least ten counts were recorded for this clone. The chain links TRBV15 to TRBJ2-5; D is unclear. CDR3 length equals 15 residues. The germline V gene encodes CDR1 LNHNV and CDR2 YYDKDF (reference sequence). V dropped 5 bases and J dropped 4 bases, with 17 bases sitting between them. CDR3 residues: CATSYGGMGRETQYF. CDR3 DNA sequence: TGTGCCACCAGCTATGGTGGGATGGGTAGAGAGACCCAGTACTTC.

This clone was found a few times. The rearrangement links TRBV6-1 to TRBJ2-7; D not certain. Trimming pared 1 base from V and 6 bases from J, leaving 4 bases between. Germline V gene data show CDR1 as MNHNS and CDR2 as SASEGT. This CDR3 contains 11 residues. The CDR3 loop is CASSEGREQYF. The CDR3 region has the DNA TGTGCCAGCAGTGAAGGGCGCGAGCAGTACTTC.

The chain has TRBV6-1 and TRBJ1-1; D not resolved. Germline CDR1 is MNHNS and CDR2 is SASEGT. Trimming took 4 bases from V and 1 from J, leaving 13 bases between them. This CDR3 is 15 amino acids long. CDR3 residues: CASSGELEPNTEAFF. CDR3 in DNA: TGTGCCAGCAGTGGGGAGCTGGAGCCGAACACTGAAGCTTTCTTT.

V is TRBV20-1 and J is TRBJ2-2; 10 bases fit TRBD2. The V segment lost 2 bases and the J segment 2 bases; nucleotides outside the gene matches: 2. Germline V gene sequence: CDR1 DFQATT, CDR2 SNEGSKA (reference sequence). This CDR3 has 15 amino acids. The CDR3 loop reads CSARLAGENTGELFF. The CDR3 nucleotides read TGCAGTGCTAGACTAGCGGGGGAAAACACCGGGGAGCTGTTTTTT.

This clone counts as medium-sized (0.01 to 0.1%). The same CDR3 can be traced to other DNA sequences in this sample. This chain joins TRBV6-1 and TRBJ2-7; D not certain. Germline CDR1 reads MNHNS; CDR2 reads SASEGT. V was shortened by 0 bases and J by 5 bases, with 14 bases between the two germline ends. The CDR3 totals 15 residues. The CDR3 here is CASSEAPSGLDEQYF. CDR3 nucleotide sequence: TGTGCCAGCAGTGAAGCTCCGTCCGGGCTTGACGAGCAGTACTTC.

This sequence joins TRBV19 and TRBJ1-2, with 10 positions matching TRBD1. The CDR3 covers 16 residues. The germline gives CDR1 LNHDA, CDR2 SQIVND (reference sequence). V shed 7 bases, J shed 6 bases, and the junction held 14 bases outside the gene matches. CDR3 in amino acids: CASTLGQGIKLHGYTF. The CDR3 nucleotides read TGTGCCAGTACCTTGGGACAGGGGATAAAACTCCATGGCTACACCTTC.

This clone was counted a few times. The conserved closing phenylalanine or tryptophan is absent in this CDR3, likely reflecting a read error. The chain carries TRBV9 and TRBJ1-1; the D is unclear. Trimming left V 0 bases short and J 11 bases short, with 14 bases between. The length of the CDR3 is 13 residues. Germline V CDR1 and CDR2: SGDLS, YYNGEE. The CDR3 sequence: CASSVGPPQEAFS. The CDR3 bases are TGTGCCAGCAGCGTAGGACCTCCACAAGAGGCTTTCTCT.

DNA of the CDR3: TGTGCCAGCAGTCGGGACCCGCGAACCAGCACCGGGGAGCTGTTTTTT. It translates to CASSRDPRTSTGELFF. V gene TRBV27 combines with J gene TRBJ2-2; D may match TRBD1 or TRBD2 (5 bases each). Germline-derived CDR1 and CDR2 are MNHEY and SMNVEV (reference sequence). This CDR3 has 16 residues. With 5 bases removed from V and 4 bases from J, the gap between germline ends came to 17 bases.

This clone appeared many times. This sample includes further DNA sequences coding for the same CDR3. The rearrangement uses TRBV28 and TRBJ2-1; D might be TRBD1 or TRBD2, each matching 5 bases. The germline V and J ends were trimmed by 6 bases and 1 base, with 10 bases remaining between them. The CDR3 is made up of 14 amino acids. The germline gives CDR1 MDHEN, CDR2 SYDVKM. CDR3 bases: TGTGCCAGCAGCTGGGGACCTTCCTACAATGAGCAGTTCTTC. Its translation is CASSWGPSYNEQFF. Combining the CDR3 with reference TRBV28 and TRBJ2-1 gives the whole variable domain DVKVTQSSRYLVKRTGEKVFLECVQDMDHENMFWYRQDPGLGLRLIYFSYDVKMKEKGDIPEGYSVSREKKERFSLILESASTNQTSMYLCASSWGPSYNEQFFGPGTRLTVL.

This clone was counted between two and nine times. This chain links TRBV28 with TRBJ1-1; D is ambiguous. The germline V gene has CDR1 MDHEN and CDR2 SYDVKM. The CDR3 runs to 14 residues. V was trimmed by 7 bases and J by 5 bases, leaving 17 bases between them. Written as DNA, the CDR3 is TGTGCCAGCACCCCTACGGTGGGGAGGACTGAAGCTTTCTTT. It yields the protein CASTPTVGRTEAFF.

In DNA, the CDR3 is TGTGCCAGCGGATCCGCCGGGACAGCCTCGATCGATACGCAGTATTTT. It yields the protein CASGSAGTASIDTQYF. The V gene is TRBV6-1, the J gene TRBJ2-3, with 7 bases identical to TRBD1. Germline V gene lookup returns CDR1 MNHNS and CDR2 SASEGT. The junction had 17 bases not matched to a gene; V was cut back by 8 bases and J by 6 bases. The CDR3 is 16 amino acids.

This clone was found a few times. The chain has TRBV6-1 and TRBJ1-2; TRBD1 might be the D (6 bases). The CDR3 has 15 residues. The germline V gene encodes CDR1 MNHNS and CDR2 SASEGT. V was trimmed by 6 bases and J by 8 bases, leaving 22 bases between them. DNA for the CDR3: TGTGCCAGCAGGGTCAAAGTGACAGGACCGGGGGGCTACACCTTC. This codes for CASRVKVTGPGGYTF.

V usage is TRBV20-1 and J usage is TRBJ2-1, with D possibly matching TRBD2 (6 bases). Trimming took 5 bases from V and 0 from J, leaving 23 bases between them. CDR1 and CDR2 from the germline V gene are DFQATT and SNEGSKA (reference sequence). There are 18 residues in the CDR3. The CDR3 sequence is CSAGSRGGPLSSYNEQFF. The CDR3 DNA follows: TGCAGTGCTGGATCCCGGGGAGGACCACTGAGCTCCTACAATGAGCAGTTCTTC.